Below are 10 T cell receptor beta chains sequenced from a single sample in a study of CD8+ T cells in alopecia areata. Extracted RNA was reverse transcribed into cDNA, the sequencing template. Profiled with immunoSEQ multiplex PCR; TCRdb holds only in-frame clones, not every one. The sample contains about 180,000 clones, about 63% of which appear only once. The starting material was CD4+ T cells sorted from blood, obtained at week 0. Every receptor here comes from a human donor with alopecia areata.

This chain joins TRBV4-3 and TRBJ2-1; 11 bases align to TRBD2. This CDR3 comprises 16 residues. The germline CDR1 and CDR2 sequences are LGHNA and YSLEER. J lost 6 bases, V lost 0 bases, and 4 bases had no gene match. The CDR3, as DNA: TGCGCCAGCAGCCAAGAACGACTAGCGGGGAGCAATGAGCAGTTCTTC. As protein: CASSQERLAGSNEQFF.

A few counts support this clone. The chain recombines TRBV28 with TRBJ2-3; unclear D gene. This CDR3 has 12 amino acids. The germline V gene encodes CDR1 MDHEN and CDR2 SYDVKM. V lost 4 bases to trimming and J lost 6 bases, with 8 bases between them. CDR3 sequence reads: CASSSLGDTQYF. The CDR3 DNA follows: TGTGCCAGCAGTTCCCTCGGGGATACGCAGTATTTT.

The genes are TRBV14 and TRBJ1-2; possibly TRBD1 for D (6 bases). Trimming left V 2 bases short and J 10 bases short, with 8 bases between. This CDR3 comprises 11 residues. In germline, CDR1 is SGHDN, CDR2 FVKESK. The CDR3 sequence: CASSQNRDYTF. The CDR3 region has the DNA TGTGCCAGCAGCCAAAACAGGGACTACACCTTC.

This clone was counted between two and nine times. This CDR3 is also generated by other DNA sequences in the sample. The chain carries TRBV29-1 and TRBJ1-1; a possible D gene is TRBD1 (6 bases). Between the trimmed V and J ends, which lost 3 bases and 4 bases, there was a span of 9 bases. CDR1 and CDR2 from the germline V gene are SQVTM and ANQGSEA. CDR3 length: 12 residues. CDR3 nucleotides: TGCAGCGTTGAGGTCAGGGGCACTGAAGCTTTCTTT. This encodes CSVEVRGTEAFF. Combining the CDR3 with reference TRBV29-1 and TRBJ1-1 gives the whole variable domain SAVISQKPSRDICQRGTSLTIQCQVDSQVTMMFWYRQQPGQSLTLIATANQGSEATYESGFVIDKFPISRPNLTFSTLTVSNMSPEDSSIYLCSVEVRGTEAFFGQGTRLTVV.

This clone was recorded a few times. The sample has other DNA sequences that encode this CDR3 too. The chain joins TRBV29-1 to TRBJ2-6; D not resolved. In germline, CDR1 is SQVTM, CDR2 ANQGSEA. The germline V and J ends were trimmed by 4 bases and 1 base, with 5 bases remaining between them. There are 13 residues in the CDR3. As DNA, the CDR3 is TGCAGCGTTGCGAGTTCTGGGGCCAACGTCCTGACTTTC. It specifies CSVASSGANVLTF.

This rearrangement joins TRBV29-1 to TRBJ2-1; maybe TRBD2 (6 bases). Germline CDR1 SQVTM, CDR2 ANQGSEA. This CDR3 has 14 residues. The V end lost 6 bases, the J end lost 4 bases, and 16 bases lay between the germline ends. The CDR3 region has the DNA TGCAGCGTGAAAGGGTTAGCGGAGTACAATGAGCAGTTCTTC. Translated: CSVKGLAEYNEQFF.

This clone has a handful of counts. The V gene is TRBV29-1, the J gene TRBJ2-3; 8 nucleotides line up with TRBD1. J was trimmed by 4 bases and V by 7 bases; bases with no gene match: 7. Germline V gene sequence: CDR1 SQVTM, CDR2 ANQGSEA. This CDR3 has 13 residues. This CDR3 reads CSAHRGSADTQYF. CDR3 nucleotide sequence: TGCAGCGCCCACAGGGGGAGCGCAGATACGCAGTATTTT.

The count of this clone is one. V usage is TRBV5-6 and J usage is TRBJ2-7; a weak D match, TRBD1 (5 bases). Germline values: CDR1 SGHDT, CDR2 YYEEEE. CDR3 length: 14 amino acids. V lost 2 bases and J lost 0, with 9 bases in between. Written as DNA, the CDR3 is TGTGCCAGCAGCTTTTTAGGGGCCTCCTACGAGCAGTACTTC. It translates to CASSFLGASYEQYF.

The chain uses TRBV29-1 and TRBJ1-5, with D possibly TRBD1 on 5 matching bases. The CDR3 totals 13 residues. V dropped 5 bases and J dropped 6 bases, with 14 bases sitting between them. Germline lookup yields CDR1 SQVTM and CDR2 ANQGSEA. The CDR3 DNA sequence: TGCAGCGTTCAAACCGGGACCGGTCAGCCCCAGCATTTT. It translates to CSVQTGTGQPQHF.

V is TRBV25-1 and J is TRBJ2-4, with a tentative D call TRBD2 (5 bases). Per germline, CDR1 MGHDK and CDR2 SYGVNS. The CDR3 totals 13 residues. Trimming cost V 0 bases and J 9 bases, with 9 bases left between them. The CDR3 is CASSEYEGGIQYF. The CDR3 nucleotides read TGTGCCAGCAGTGAATATGAGGGTGGCATTCAGTACTTC.